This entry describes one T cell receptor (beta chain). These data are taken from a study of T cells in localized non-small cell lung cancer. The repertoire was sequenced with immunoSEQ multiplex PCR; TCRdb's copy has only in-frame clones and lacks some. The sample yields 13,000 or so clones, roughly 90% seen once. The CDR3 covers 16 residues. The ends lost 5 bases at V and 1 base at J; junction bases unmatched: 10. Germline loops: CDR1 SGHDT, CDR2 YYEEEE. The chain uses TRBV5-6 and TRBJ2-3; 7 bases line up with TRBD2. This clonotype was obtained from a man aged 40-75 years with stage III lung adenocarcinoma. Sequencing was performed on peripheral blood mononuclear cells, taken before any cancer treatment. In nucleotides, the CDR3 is TGTGCCAGCAGTCGACTAGCAACGGGGGGCACAGATACGCAGTATTTT. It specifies CASSRLATGGTDTQYF. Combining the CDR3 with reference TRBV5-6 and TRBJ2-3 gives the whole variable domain DAGVTQSPTHLIKTRGQQVTLRCSPKSGHDTVSWYQQALGQGPQFIFQYYEEEERQRGNFPDRFSGHQFPNYSSELNVNALLLGDSALYLCASSRLATGGTDTQYFGPGTRLTVL.